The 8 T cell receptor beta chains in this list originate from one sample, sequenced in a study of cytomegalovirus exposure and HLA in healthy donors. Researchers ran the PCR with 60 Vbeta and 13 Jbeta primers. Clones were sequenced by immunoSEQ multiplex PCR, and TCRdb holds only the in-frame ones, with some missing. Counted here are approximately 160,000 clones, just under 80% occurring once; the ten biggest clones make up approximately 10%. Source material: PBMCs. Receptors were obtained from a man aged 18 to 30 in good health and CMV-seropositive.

The CDR3 loop reads CASSPTSGGVYEQYF. DNA for the CDR3: TGTGCCAGCAGTCCTACTAGTGGGGGGGTCTACGAGCAGTACTTC. The chain joins TRBV6-5 to TRBJ2-7; 7 nucleotides align to TRBD2. The germline V gene encodes CDR1 MNHEY and CDR2 SVGAGI. Trimming removed 5 bases from V and 3 bases from J; junction bases left unmatched: 10. The CDR3 runs 15 residues.

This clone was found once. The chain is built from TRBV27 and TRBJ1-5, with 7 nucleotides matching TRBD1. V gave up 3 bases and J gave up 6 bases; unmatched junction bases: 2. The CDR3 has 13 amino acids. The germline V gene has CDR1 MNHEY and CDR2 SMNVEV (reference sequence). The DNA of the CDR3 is TGTGCCAGCAGTTTGACAGGGACTCAGCCCCAGCATTTT. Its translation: CASSLTGTQPQHF.

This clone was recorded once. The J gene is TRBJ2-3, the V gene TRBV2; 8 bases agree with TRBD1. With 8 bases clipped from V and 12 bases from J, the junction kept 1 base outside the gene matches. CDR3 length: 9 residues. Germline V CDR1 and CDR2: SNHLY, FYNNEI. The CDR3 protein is CASQGAQYF. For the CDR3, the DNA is TGTGCCAGCCAGGGGGCACAGTATTTT.

The CDR3 sequence is CASSITGARTDTQYF. As DNA, the CDR3 is TGTGCCAGTAGTATTACAGGGGCCCGCACAGATACGCAGTATTTT. The genes are TRBV19 and TRBJ2-3; 7 bases map to TRBD1. Germline-derived CDR1 and CDR2 are LNHDA and SQIVND (reference sequence). CDR3 size: 15 residues. V shed 3 bases, J shed 1 base, and the junction held 4 bases outside the gene matches.

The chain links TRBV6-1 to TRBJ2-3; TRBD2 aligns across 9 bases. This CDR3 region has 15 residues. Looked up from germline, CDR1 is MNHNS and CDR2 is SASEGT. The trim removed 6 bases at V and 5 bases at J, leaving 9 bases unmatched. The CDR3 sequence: CASRPRLADKDTQYF. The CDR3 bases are TGTGCCAGCAGACCCAGACTAGCGGATAAAGATACGCAGTATTTT.

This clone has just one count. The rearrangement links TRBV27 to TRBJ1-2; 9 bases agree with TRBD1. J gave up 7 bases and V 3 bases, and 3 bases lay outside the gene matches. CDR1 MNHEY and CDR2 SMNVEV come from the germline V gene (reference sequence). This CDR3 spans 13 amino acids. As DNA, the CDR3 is TGTGCCAGCAGTTTGGGGACAGGGATTGGCTACACCTTC. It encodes CASSLGTGIGYTF.

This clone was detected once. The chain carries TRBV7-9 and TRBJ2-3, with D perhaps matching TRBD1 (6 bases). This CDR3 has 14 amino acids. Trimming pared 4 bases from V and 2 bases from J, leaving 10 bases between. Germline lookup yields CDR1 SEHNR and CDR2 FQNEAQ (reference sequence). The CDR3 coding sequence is TGTGCCAGCAGCTCCGGACAGCCCACAGATACGCAGTATTTT. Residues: CASSSGQPTDTQYF.

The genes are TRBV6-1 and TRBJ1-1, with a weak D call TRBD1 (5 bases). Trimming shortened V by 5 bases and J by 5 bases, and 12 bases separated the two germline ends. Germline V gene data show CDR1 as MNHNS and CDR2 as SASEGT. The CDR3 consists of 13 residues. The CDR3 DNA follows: TGTGCCAGCAGTTTTTCCCGGGGGACTGAAGCTTTCTTT. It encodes CASSFSRGTEAFF.